A selection of T cell receptor beta chains follows, all from one sample in a study of cytomegalovirus exposure and HLA in healthy donors. Generated by immunoSEQ multiplex PCR, the TCRdb table keeps only in-frame clones and is missing some. The listing records some 23,000 clones. The sample taken for sequencing was PBMCs. The receptors were gathered from a male donor in good health and CMV-seropositive. Both conserved end residues are part of each CDR3. A D gene is named only where the DNA matches it firmly. Clone size is stated in some rows and not others, as once, few, many or a class when expanded.

d_call,v_call,j_call,clone_size,cdr3_aa,cdr3_nt
TRBD1,TRBV10-3,TRBJ1-1,NA,CAIGQGVEAFF,TGTGCCATCGGACAGGGGGTCGAAGCTTTCTTT
NA,TRBV27,TRBJ1-5,NA,CASSPRGGAFNQPQHF,TGTGCCAGCAGCCCGCGGGGAGGAGCCTTCAATCAGCCCCAGCATTTT
NA,TRBV28,TRBJ2-7,NA,CASSSRPSEEQYF,TGTGCCAGCAGTTCCCGTCCTAGTGAAGAGCAGTACTTC
TRBD1,TRBV29-1,TRBJ2-3,NA,CSVDQGGTDTQYF,TGCAGCGTTGACCAGGGGGGCACAGATACGCAGTATTTT
NA,TRBV19,TRBJ2-1,NA,CASSLFYNEQFF,TGTGCCAGTAGTCTGTTTTACAATGAGCAGTTCTTC
NA,TRBV4-3,TRBJ1-1,NA,CASAASQGSTEAFF,TGCGCCAGCGCCGCCAGCCAGGGGAGCACTGAAGCTTTCTTT
TRBD1,TRBV28,TRBJ2-3,NA,CASTSQTGSTDTQYF,TGTGCCAGCACTTCTCAGACAGGGAGCACAGATACGCAGTATTTT
NA,TRBV18,TRBJ2-3,NA,CASSLLQGFSTDTQYF,TGTGCCAGCTCTTTGCTCCAGGGATTTAGCACAGATACGCAGTATTTT
NA,TRBV7-9,TRBJ1-2,NA,CASSLGTLYGYTF,TGTGCCAGCAGCCTAGGGACACTCTATGGCTACACCTTC
NA,TRBV5-1,TRBJ1-1,NA,CASSQIPGDRNTEAFF,TGCGCCAGCAGCCAAATTCCCGGAGACCGGAACACTGAAGCTTTCTTT
NA,TRBV7-8,TRBJ1-3,NA,CASSLVINTIYF,TGTGCCAGCAGCTTAGTTATAAACACCATATATTTT
TRBD2,TRBV4-1,TRBJ2-4,NA,CASSLGGLAGGSNIQYF,TGCGCCAGCAGCCTCGGGGGACTAGCGGGAGGGTCAAACATTCAGTACTTC
TRBD2,TRBV5-1,TRBJ2-1,NA,CASSLPGGDYNEQFF,TGCGCCAGCAGCTTGCCGGGAGGGGACTACAATGAGCAGTTCTTC
NA,TRBV30,TRBJ1-1,NA,CAGGRLNTEAFF,TGTGCCGGAGGCCGGCTGAACACTGAAGCTTTCTTT
NA,TRBV5-1,TRBJ1-3,NA,CASRWGLSGNTIYF,TGCGCCAGCAGGTGGGGCCTCTCTGGAAACACCATATATTTT
NA,TRBV2,TRBJ1-6,NA,CASSEALNSPLHF,TGTGCCAGCAGTGAAGCCCTAAATTCACCCCTCCACTTT
TRBD2,TRBV18,TRBJ2-3,NA,CASSEDGTGLVVLTQYF,TGTGCCAGCTCAGAGGACGGCACGGGACTAGTAGTCCTTACGCAGTATTTT
NA,TRBV28,TRBJ2-7,NA,CASSVAELAYEQYF,TGTGCCAGCAGCGTAGCGGAACTCGCCTACGAGCAGTACTTC
TRBD1,TRBV7-3,TRBJ2-1,NA,CASSKSRGRNEQFF,TGTGCCAGCAGCAAATCCAGGGGGAGAAATGAGCAGTTCTTC
NA,TRBV28,TRBJ1-2,NA,CASSIESSAWGYTF,TGTGCCAGCAGTATAGAGTCGAGTGCTTGGGGCTACACCTTC
NA,TRBV6-5,TRBJ1-1,NA,CASSYGDTEAFF,TGTGCCAGCAGTTACGGAGATACTGAAGCTTTCTTT
TRBD1,TRBV5-8,TRBJ2-6,NA,CASSLSPTQGAGANVLTF,TGTGCCAGCAGCTTGAGCCCCACACAGGGGGCTGGGGCCAACGTCCTGACTTTC
NA,TRBV19,TRBJ2-7,NA,CASSMGQGSEQYF,TGTGCCAGTAGTATGGGGCAGGGATCCGAGCAGTACTTC
NA,TRBV19,TRBJ1-1,NA,CASSPVSVLNTEAFF,TGTGCCAGTAGCCCTGTCTCAGTTTTGAACACTGAAGCTTTCTTT
NA,TRBV29-1,TRBJ1-3,NA,CSVAHWGSQGDTIYF,TGCAGCGTAGCCCATTGGGGTTCACAGGGCGACACCATATATTTT
NA,TRBV27,TRBJ1-5,NA,CASSLVATPNQPQHF,TGTGCCAGCAGTTTGGTGGCCACACCGAATCAGCCCCAGCATTTT
TRBD2,TRBV7-2,TRBJ2-7,NA,CASSLVGTSGSKRYF,TGTGCCAGCAGCTTAGTAGGGACTAGCGGGAGTAAGCGGTACTTC
TRBD1,TRBV29-1,TRBJ2-2,NA,CSVGQGAAGELFF,TGCAGCGTTGGACAGGGGGCAGCCGGGGAGCTGTTTTTT
NA,TRBV29-1,TRBJ2-3,NA,CSVEDPDSVNTQYF,TGCAGCGTTGAAGATCCCGACAGCGTGAATACGCAGTATTTT
TRBD1,TRBV5-5,TRBJ2-7,NA,CASSFDRGRYEQYF,TGTGCCAGCAGCTTCGACAGGGGGCGTTACGAGCAGTACTTC
NA,TRBV28,TRBJ1-1,NA,CASSLSQGNTEAFF,TGTGCCAGCAGTTTAAGCCAGGGGAACACTGAAGCTTTCTTT
TRBD1,TRBV7-9,TRBJ2-7,medium-sized,CASSQEFGQAPFEQYF,TGTGCCAGCAGCCAGGAGTTTGGACAGGCCCCGTTCGAGCAGTACTTC
NA,TRBV30,TRBJ1-1,NA,CAWTLGGSTEAFF,TGTGCCTGGACTCTCGGGGGATCCACTGAAGCTTTCTTT
NA,TRBV6-1,TRBJ2-2,NA,CASSEGQDLNTGELFF,TGTGCCAGCAGTGAAGGACAGGACCTAAACACCGGGGAGCTGTTTTTT
NA,TRBV5-1,TRBJ2-7,NA,CASSLDGQLGRDF,TGCGCCAGCAGCTTGGATGGACAGTTGGGAAGGGACTTC
NA,TRBV29-1,TRBJ2-7,NA,CSVETETYEQYF,TGCAGCGTAGAAACAGAGACCTACGAGCAGTACTTC
NA,TRBV5-8,TRBJ1-1,NA,CASSRRGGNTEAFF,TGTGCCAGCAGCCGACGCGGGGGTAACACTGAAGCTTTCTTT
NA,TRBV18,TRBJ1-2,NA,CASSVRTGNYGYTF,TGTGCCAGCTCCGTTCGTACAGGGAACTATGGCTACACCTTC
NA,TRBV7-9,TRBJ2-3,NA,CASSPTLGGADTQYF,TGTGCCAGCAGCCCCACGTTGGGGGGAGCAGATACGCAGTATTTT
NA,TRBV19,TRBJ1-1,NA,CASSPRLMNTEAFF,TGTGCCAGTAGCCCCAGGTTAATGAACACTGAAGCTTTCTTT
NA,TRBV9,TRBJ2-7,NA,CASSPEGVDEQYF,TGTGCCAGCAGTCCCGAGGGGGTCGACGAGCAGTACTTC